Ten or more counts support the clone carrying this T cell receptor (beta chain). Its antigen remains unidentified. The investigators amplified TCR beta CDR3 regions from RNA transcripts. Using the HTBI primer set, a first-round RT-PCR was run on the TCR CDR3. TCRdb itself ran the multiplex PCR reads through MiXCR, one entry per CDR3 protein. The table has 450,000 to 650,000 distinct CDR3 sequences, 12% to 15% seen once; the top ten hold more than 6%. The CDR3 totals 10 residues. Trimming cost V 5 bases and J 5 bases, with 3 bases left between them. Germline V gives CDR1 DFQATT, CDR2 SNEGSKA (reference sequence). Diagnoses were established using clinical symptoms, serum thyroxine and TRAb, thyroid ultrasound and orbital computed tomography. The source of the PBMCs was less than 12 ml of fresh peripheral blood. This record belongs to a study of T cells in Graves' hyperthyroidism and ophthalmopathy. Across the whole study: The authors collected peripheral blood at initial diagnosis, before any treatment. General study findings and limits: Blood samples included most of the expanded thyroid clonotypes exceeding 0.001.

The chain combines TRBV20-1 with TRBJ1-4, with unresolved D. The TCR originated in a woman in her late teens or twenties with Graves' ophthalmopathy. The source material was blood. For the CDR3, the DNA is TGCAGTGCTTGGAATGAAAAACTGTTTTTT. Residues: CSAWNEKLFF.